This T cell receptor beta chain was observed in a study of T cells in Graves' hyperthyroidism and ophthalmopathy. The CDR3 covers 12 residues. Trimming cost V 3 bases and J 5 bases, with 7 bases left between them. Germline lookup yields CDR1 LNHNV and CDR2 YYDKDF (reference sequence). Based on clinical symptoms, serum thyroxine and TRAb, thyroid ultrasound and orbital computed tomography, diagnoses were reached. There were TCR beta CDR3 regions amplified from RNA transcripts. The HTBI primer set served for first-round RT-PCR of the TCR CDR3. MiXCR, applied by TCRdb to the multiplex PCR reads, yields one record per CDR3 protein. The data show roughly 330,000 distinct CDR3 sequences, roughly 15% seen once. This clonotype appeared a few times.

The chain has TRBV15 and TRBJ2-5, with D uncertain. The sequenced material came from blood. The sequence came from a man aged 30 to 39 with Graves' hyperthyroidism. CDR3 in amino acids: CATSRGMETQYF. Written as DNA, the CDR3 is TGTGCCACCAGCAGGGGGATGGAGACCCAGTACTTC. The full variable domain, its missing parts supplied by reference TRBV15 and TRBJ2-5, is DAMVIQNPRYQVTQFGKPVTLSCSQTLNHNVMYWYQQKSSQAPKLLFHYYDKDFNNEADTPDNFQSRRPNTSFCFLDIRSPGLGDTAMYLCATSRGMETQYFGPGTRLLVL.